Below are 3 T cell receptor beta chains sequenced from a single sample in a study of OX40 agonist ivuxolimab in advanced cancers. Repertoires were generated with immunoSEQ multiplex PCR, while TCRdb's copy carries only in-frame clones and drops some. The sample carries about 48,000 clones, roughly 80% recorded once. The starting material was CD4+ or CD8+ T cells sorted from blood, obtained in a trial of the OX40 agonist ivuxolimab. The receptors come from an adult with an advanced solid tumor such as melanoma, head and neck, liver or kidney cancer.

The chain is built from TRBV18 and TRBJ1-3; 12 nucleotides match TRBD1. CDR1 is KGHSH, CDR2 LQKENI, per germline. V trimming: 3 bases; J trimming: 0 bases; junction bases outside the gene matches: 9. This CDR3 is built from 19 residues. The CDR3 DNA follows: TGTGCCAGCTCACCGATTGGGACAGGGGGCTACGGCTCTGGAAACACCATATATTTT. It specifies CASSPIGTGGYGSGNTIYF.

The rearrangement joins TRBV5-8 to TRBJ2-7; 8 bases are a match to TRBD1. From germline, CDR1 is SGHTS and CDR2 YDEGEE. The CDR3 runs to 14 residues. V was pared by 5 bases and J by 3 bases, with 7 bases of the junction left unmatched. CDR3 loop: CASRRTGWDYEQYF. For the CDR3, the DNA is TGTGCCAGCAGGCGGACAGGGTGGGACTACGAGCAGTACTTC.

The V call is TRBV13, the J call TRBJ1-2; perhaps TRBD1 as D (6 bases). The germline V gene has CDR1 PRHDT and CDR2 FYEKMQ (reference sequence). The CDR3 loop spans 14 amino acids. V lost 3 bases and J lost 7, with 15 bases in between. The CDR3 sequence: CASSFTGGGGGYTF. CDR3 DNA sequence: TGTGCCAGCAGCTTTACCGGAGGGGGAGGTGGCTACACCTTC.